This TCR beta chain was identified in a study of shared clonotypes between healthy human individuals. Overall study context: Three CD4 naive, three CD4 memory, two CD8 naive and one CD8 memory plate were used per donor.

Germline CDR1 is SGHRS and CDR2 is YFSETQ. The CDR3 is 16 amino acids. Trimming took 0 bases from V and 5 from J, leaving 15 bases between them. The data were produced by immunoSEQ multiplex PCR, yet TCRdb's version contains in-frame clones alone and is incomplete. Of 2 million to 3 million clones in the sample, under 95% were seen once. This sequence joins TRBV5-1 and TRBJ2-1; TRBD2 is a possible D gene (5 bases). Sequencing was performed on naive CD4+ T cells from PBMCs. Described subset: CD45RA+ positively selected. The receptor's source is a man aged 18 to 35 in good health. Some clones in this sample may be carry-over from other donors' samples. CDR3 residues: CASSLALATTDNEQFF. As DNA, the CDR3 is TGCGCCAGCAGCTTGGCCTTGGCGACTACTGACAATGAGCAGTTCTTC.